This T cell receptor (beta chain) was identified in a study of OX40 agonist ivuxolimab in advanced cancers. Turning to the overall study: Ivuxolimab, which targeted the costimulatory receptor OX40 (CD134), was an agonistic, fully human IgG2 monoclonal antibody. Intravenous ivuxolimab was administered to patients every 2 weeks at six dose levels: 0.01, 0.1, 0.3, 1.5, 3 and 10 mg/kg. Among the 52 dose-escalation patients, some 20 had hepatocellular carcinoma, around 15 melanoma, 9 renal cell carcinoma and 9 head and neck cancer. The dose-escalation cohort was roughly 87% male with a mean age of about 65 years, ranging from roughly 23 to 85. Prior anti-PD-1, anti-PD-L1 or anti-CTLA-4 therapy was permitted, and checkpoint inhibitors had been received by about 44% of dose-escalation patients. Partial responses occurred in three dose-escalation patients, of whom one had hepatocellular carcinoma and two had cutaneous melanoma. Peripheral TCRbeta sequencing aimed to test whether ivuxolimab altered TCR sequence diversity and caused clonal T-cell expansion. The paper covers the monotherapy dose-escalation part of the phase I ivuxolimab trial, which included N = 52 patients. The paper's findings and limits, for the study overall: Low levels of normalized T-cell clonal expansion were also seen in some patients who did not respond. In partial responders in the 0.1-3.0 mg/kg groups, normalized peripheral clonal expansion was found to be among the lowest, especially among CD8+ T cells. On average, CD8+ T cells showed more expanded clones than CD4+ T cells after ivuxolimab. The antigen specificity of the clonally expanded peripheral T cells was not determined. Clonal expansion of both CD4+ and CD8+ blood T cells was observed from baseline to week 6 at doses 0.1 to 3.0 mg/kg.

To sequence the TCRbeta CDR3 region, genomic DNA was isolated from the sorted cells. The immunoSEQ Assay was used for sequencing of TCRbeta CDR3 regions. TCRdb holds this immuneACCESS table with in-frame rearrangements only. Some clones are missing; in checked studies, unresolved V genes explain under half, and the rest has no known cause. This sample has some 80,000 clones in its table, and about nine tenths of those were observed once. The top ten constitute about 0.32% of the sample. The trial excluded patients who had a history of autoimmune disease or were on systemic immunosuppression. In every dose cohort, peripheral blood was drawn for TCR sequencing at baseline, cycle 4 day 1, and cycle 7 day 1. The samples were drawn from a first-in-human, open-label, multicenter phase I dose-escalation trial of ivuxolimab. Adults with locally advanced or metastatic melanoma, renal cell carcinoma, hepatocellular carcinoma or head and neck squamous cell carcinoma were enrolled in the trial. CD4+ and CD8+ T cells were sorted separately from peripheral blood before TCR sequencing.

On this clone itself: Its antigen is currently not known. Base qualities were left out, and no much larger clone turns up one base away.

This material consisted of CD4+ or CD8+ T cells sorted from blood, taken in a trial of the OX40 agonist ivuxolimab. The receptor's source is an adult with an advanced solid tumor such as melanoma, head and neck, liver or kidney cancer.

The base sequence is TGTGCCAGCAGTGCAGGACTGGTCACTGAAGCTTTCTTT. It encodes CASSAGLVTEAFF. The rearrangement combines TRBV28 with TRBJ1-1; the D segment cannot be called with confidence. The cysteine opens and the phenylalanine closes a CDR3 of 13 amino acids. CDR3 DNA only is kept here, 39 bases in frame from base 1. V drops 5 bases and J drops 4 bases, leaving 11 bases in between. The germline V gene gives CDR1 as MDHEN and CDR2 as SYDVKM.